Below, 15 T cell receptor beta chains from the same sample are listed, as sequenced in a study of blood T cell repertoires in COVID-19. Produced via immunoSEQ multiplex PCR; TCRdb's table is partial and in-frame only. The sample consists of about 120,000 clones, roughly 87% of them appearing once. Source material: peripheral blood. All receptors come from a woman aged 80 or over with acute or convalescent COVID-19.

V gene TRBV18 combines with J gene TRBJ2-7, with 7 bases that match TRBD1. Germline CDR1 and CDR2: KGHSH and LQKENI. J lost 2 bases, V lost 0 bases, and 10 bases had no gene match. This CDR3 is 17 amino acids long. The chain's CDR3 is CASSPPSLGTAPYEQYF. CDR3 bases: TGTGCCAGCTCACCACCGAGCCTCGGGACAGCCCCCTACGAGCAGTACTTC.

This clone was observed a handful of times. The rearrangement uses TRBV15 and TRBJ1-3, with no clear D. There are 16 residues in the CDR3. V was cut by 1 base and J by 0 bases, with 10 bases left in between. The germline V gene encodes CDR1 LNHNV and CDR2 YYDKDF (reference sequence). The CDR3 DNA reads as TGTGCCACCAGCAGAGTGAACCCTACCTCTGGAAACACCATATATTTT. This gives the protein CATSRVNPTSGNTIYF.

In its sample, this clone was seen once. V usage is TRBV28 and J usage is TRBJ1-1; 8 bases agree with TRBD1. The CDR3 spans 16 residues. Germline CDR1 and CDR2: MDHEN and SYDVKM. V was clipped by 2 bases and J by 2 bases; unmatched bases: 7. The CDR3 here is CASSLRDRYSNTEAFF. CDR3 nucleotide sequence: TGTGCCAGCAGTTTAAGGGACAGGTATTCCAACACTGAAGCTTTCTTT.

This clone has a single count. V gene TRBV5-8 combines with J gene TRBJ2-2; 12 nucleotides align to TRBD1. This CDR3 is 18 amino acids long. The V and J ends lost 0 bases and 3 bases, in that order; junction bases with no gene match: 6. The germline V gene has CDR1 SGHTS and CDR2 YDEGEE. The DNA for the CDR3 is TGTGCCAGCAGCTTGGGGCCGGGACAGGGGGCAGACACCGGGGAGCTGTTTTTT. Translated, it gives CASSLGPGQGADTGELFF. Full variable domain (rest looked up from reference TRBV5-8 and TRBJ2-2): EAGVTQSPTHLIKTRGQQATLRCSPISGHTSVYWYQQALGLGLQFLLWYDEGEERNRGNFPPRFSGRQFPNYSSELNVNALELEDSALYLCASSLGPGQGADTGELFFGEGSRLTVL.

This clone was seen once. J is TRBJ1-2 and V is TRBV5-6; tentatively, D is TRBD1 (5 bases). The V end was cut by 2 bases, the J end by 6 bases, with 23 bases between. From germline, CDR1 is SGHDT and CDR2 YYEEEE. The CDR3 runs to 17 residues. The CDR3 nucleotides are TGTGCCAGCAGCTTACCCGTTCGACGGGACCGGACTAATGGCTACACCTTC. Protein: CASSLPVRRDRTNGYTF.

This chain links TRBV20-1 with TRBJ2-3, with a tentative D call TRBD2 (6 bases). The V and J ends lost 3 bases and 2 bases respectively, with 12 bases between them. The CDR3 has 14 amino acids. The germline V gene encodes CDR1 DFQATT and CDR2 SNEGSKA (reference sequence). The DNA for the CDR3 is TGCAGTGCTAGTACTAGCAGTTACACAGATACGCAGTATTTT. Its translation is CSASTSSYTDTQYF.

The CDR3 nucleotides read TGTGCCAGCAGCTTGAGGGGGCTTAGGTCCTACAATGAGCAGTTCTTC. Amino acid sequence: CASSLRGLRSYNEQFF. The rearrangement uses TRBV5-6 and TRBJ2-1; 7 positions match TRBD1. The length of the CDR3 is 16 residues. V shed 1 base and J 1 base; nucleotides not matched to a gene: 5. Germline V gene lookup returns CDR1 SGHDT and CDR2 YYEEEE.

The genes are TRBV19 and TRBJ1-6; D is unresolved. The CDR3 is made up of 13 amino acids. V dropped 6 bases and J dropped 8 bases, with 11 bases sitting between them. Looked up from germline, CDR1 is LNHDA and CDR2 is SQIVND (reference sequence). The CDR3 loop is CASSTAQYSPLHF. For the CDR3, the DNA is TGTGCCAGTAGCACAGCCCAGTATTCACCCCTCCACTTT.

This rearrangement joins TRBV3-1 (or the pseudogene TRBV3-2) to TRBJ2-3; D is possibly TRBD2 (7 bases). The germline V gene encodes CDR1 LGHDT and CDR2 YNNKEL (reference sequence). The CDR3 runs to 15 residues. With 2 bases removed from V and 1 base from J, the gap between germline ends came to 10 bases. CDR3 sequence (DNA): TGTGCCAGCAGCCAAAGGCGGGGGCGCACAGATACGCAGTATTTT. Translation gives CASSQRRGRTDTQYF.

The DNA of the CDR3 is TGCGCCAGCAGCTCAACCCCGGAGGCGACTGAAGCTTTCTTT. Its protein product is CASSSTPEATEAFF. This rearrangement joins TRBV5-1 to TRBJ1-1; D is unclear. Trimming pared 3 bases from V and 5 bases from J, leaving 14 bases between. The germline V gene has CDR1 SGHRS and CDR2 YFSETQ. The CDR3 is made up of 14 amino acids.

The V gene is TRBV6-4, the J gene TRBJ2-3; no definite D call. V was shortened by 4 bases and J by 4 bases, with 15 bases between the two germline ends. There are 15 residues in the CDR3. The germline gives CDR1 MRHNA, CDR2 SNTAGT. For the CDR3, the DNA is TGTGCCAGCAGTGTCATACATGAAGTCGCAGATACGCAGTATTTT. Translating gives CASSVIHEVADTQYF.

The chain employs TRBV4-1 and TRBJ1-6; 7 nucleotides line up with TRBD1. There are 15 residues in the CDR3. CDR1 and CDR2 from the germline V gene are MGHRA and YSYEKL. V shed 4 bases and J 10 bases; nucleotides not matched to a gene: 10. The CDR3: CASSLRGLEISPLHF. CDR3 in DNA: TGCGCCAGCAGCCTAAGGGGGCTCGAGATCTCACCCCTCCACTTT.

The chain combines TRBV5-1 with TRBJ1-2; D is possibly TRBD1 (5 bases). This CDR3 comprises 12 residues. Looked up from germline, CDR1 is SGHRS and CDR2 is YFSETQ. V lost 4 bases to trimming and J lost 7 bases, with 11 bases between them. The CDR3 spells CASSGQGSGYTF. The CDR3 DNA reads as TGCGCCAGCAGCGGCCAGGGATCTGGCTACACCTTC.

V usage is TRBV4-1 and J usage is TRBJ1-1; 7 bases map to TRBD1. Per the germline V gene, CDR1 is MGHRA and CDR2 is YSYEKL. The CDR3 runs 18 residues. The ends lost 0 bases at V and 0 bases at J; junction bases unmatched: 10. The CDR3 DNA reads TGCGCCAGCAGCCAAGAAACGGGGACAGTGGAAATGAACACTGAAGCTTTCTTT. Its protein product is CASSQETGTVEMNTEAFF.

V usage is TRBV19 and J usage is TRBJ1-2, with 7 bases lining up with TRBD1. Trimming at V came to 7 bases and at J to 4 bases, leaving 0 bases not matched to a gene. Germline V lookup: CDR1 LNHDA, CDR2 SQIVND (reference sequence). This CDR3 has 11 residues. The CDR3 reads CASNRGYGYTF. The CDR3 DNA reads TGTGCCAGTAACAGGGGCTATGGCTACACCTTC.